This T cell receptor (beta chain) was identified in a study of blood T cell repertoires in COVID-19. Turning to the study itself: The United States, Italy and Spain provided the acute and convalescent COVID-19 samples.

This study enrolled people aged roughly 18 to 90 from about two dozen US geographic areas. Which cohort a participant joined came from the clinical history participants gave. As originally analysed: Using reference gene primer amplification, nucleated cell counts were estimated. The assay was immunoSEQ multiplex PCR, and TCRdb's table has in-frame clones only and misses some. V and J calls plus clone size are reproduced from that table; the DNA served to infer D and trimming. Among some 270,000 clones listed, over 70% were seen once. Germline V lookup: CDR1 LGHDT, CDR2 YNNKEL (reference sequence). V shed 4 bases and J 2 bases; nucleotides not matched to a gene: 4. There are 14 residues in the CDR3.

The source material was PBMCs or T cells enriched from blood (not recorded which). The receptor comes from a woman in her forties who had been exposed to COVID-19. V is TRBV3-1 (or the pseudogene TRBV3-2) and J is TRBJ1-1, with 7 bases aligning to TRBD1. The CDR3, as DNA: TGTGCCAGCAGCCTGGGACAGAGCAACACTGAAGCTTTCTTT. It codes for CASSLGQSNTEAFF.